A selection of T cell receptor beta chains follows, all from one sample in a study of blood T cell repertoires in COVID-19. Some clones are missing from TCRdb's copy, which holds only in-frame ones; the method was immunoSEQ multiplex PCR. The sample shows fewer than 11,000 clones, roughly nine tenths of them seen only once. Material for sequencing was peripheral blood. These receptors were taken from a human donor in a cohort sampled during active COVID-19. CDR3s include the opening cysteine and the closing phenylalanine or tryptophan. Each record gives: clone size, D gene, J gene, V gene, CDR3 DNA, CDR3 protein. A D gene is named only where the DNA matches it firmly. Not all rows give a size; the values are once, few, many and, for expanded clones, a class.

size: NA
D: TRBD1
J: TRBJ2-5
V: TRBV15
DNA: TGTGCCACCAGCAAAAGACAGGGCCAAGAGACCCAGTACTTC
CDR3: CATSKRQGQETQYF

size: NA
D: TRBD1
J: TRBJ1-3
V: TRBV7-2
DNA: TGTGCCAGCAGCCATCGGGGACAGGGGGAAGGAAACACCATATATTTT
CDR3: CASSHRGQGEGNTIYF

size: NA
D: TRBD1
J: TRBJ1-4
V: TRBV7-2
DNA: TGTGCCAGCAGCCCGTGGGCGGGACAGAAGGGTGAAAAACTGTTTTTT
CDR3: CASSPWAGQKGEKLFF

size: NA
D: NA
J: TRBJ2-1
V: TRBV5-6
DNA: TGTGCCAGCAGCCCGACAATTGACGGCTACAATGAGCAGTTCTTC
CDR3: CASSPTIDGYNEQFF

size: NA
D: TRBD1
J: TRBJ1-1
V: TRBV5-4
DNA: TGTGCCAGCAGCTTGGCGGGACAGGGGAACACTGAAGCTTTCTTT
CDR3: CASSLAGQGNTEAFF

size: NA
D: TRBD2
J: TRBJ2-7
V: TRBV7-2
DNA: TGTGCCAGCAGAGTAAGCGGGGGGGCCTACGAGCAGTACTTC
CDR3: CASRVSGGAYEQYF

size: NA
D: TRBD1
J: TRBJ2-7
V: TRBV6-5
DNA: TGTGCCAGCAGTTTTGGGGACAGGGTCTACGAGCAGTACTTC
CDR3: CASSFGDRVYEQYF

size: NA
D: NA
J: TRBJ1-6
V: TRBV28
DNA: TGTGCCAGCACTCCCCTCGCGCTTAATAATTCACCCCTCCACTTT
CDR3: CASTPLALNNSPLHF

size: NA
D: NA
J: TRBJ1-2
V: TRBV11-3
DNA: TGTGCCAGCAGCCGGCCTATGGGCGGGAGCTATGGCTACACCTTC
CDR3: CASSRPMGGSYGYTF

size: NA
D: NA
J: TRBJ2-3
V: TRBV2
DNA: TGTGCCAGCAGTGAGGAGGAGGGATTCTTACCAGATACGCAGTATTTT
CDR3: CASSEEEGFLPDTQYF

size: NA
D: NA
J: TRBJ2-2
V: TRBV5-1
DNA: TGCGCCAGCAGCTTTGGCTGGCCTAACACCGGGGAGCTGTTTTTT
CDR3: CASSFGWPNTGELFF

size: NA
D: TRBD1
J: TRBJ1-4
V: TRBV9
DNA: TGTGCCAGCAGCCCCAGACAGGGGGCAGGTGAAAAACTGTTTTTT
CDR3: CASSPRQGAGEKLFF

size: NA
D: NA
J: TRBJ2-5
V: TRBV19
DNA: TGTGCCAGTAGTATGGGACTGCAAGAGACCCAGTACTTC
CDR3: CASSMGLQETQYF

size: NA
D: TRBD2
J: TRBJ2-7
V: TRBV7-8
DNA: TGTGCCAGCAGCATCACCGGGACTACGTACGAGCAGTACTTC
CDR3: CASSITGTTYEQYF

size: NA
D: NA
J: TRBJ2-5
V: TRBV5-1
DNA: TGCGCCAGCAGCTCACGCCCGGGAAACGGGTTGGAGACCCAGTACTTC
CDR3: CASSSRPGNGLETQYF

size: NA
D: NA
J: TRBJ2-2
V: TRBV5-4
DNA: TGTGCCAGCAGCTTGGATCGGGGTCGGGTCACCGGGGAGCTGTTTTTT
CDR3: CASSLDRGRVTGELFF

size: once
D: NA
J: TRBJ1-1
V: TRBV19
DNA: TGTGCCAGCCCCGCACGGACAGACACTGAAGCTTTCTTT
CDR3: CASPARTDTEAFF

size: NA
D: NA
J: TRBJ1-2
V: TRBV5-4
DNA: TGTGCCAGCAGCCCCGACTTAAAAAAGAACTATGGCTACACCTTC
CDR3: CASSPDLKKNYGYTF

size: NA
D: TRBD2
J: TRBJ2-1
V: TRBV7-9
DNA: TGTGCCAGCCAGGGACTAGCGGGGGGGAATGAGCAGTTCTTC
CDR3: CASQGLAGGNEQFF

size: NA
D: NA
J: TRBJ2-4
V: TRBV19
DNA: TGTGCCAGTTGTTTCGGGTCCGATAATGAGGGCAAAAACATTCAGTACTTC
CDR3: CASCFGSDNEGKNIQYF

size: NA
D: TRBD2
J: TRBJ2-7
V: TRBV7-2
DNA: TGTGCCAGCAGCTTAGGTCTAGCGGGGCCTAATCAGCAGTACTTC
CDR3: CASSLGLAGPNQQYF

size: NA
D: NA
J: TRBJ1-1
V: TRBV9
DNA: TGTGCCAGCAGCGTAGGGCAACTGAACACTGAAGCTTTCTTT
CDR3: CASSVGQLNTEAFF

size: NA
D: NA
J: TRBJ2-7
V: TRBV28
DNA: TGTGCCAGCACTCTAGGGGACTACGAGCAGTACTTC
CDR3: CASTLGDYEQYF

size: NA
D: TRBD1
J: TRBJ2-3
V: TRBV28
DNA: TGTGCCAGCAGGGGTCCAGGGGGCGATACGCAGTATTTT
CDR3: CASRGPGGDTQYF

size: NA
D: NA
J: TRBJ2-7
V: TRBV3-1/TRBV3-2
DNA: TGTGCCAGCAGCCCCGTCTCCTACGAGCAGTACTTC
CDR3: CASSPVSYEQYF

size: NA
D: TRBD1
J: TRBJ1-1
V: TRBV3-1/TRBV3-2
DNA: TGTGCCAGCAGCCAAAGGGGGCCGGGACGGAAAGCTTTCTTT
CDR3: CASSQRGPGRKAFF